This is a list of T cell receptor beta chains from one sample in a study of neurological immune-mediated disorders. TCRdb re-derived calls from the 5' RACE reads in MiXCR, one entry per CDR3 protein. This table has roughly 80,000 distinct CDR3 sequences, approximately 10% appearing once. Sequencing was carried out using PBMCs. These receptors were collected from a man aged 40-49 years in good health. Each CDR3 is given with its conserved first and last residue. The D gene is left open where the match is weak. Rows may omit the clone size; those that give it use once, few, many or a size class.

d_gene: NA
j_gene: TRBJ1-1
abundance: few
v_gene: TRBV7-2
CDR3nt: TGTGCCAGCAGTTCGGGACAGAACACTGAAGCTTTCTTT
CDR3aa: CASSSGQNTEAFF

d_gene: NA
j_gene: TRBJ2-4
abundance: many
v_gene: TRBV5-1
CDR3nt: TGCGCCAGCAGCCCTAATGGGGCCGTAGCCAAAAACATTCAGTACTTC
CDR3aa: CASSPNGAVAKNIQYF

d_gene: TRBD1
j_gene: TRBJ1-2
abundance: many
v_gene: TRBV29-1
CDR3nt: TGCAGCGTTTCCCGACAGGGAAACTATGGCTACACCTTC
CDR3aa: CSVSRQGNYGYTF

d_gene: TRBD1
j_gene: TRBJ2-5
abundance: many
v_gene: TRBV2
CDR3nt: TGTGCCAGCAGAGGGACAGACCAAGAGACCCAGTACTTC
CDR3aa: CASRGTDQETQYF

d_gene: TRBD1
j_gene: TRBJ2-7
abundance: many
v_gene: TRBV24-1
CDR3nt: TGTGCCACCTCTCATACCGGGACAGGGTCCTACGAGCAGTACTTC
CDR3aa: CATSHTGTGSYEQYF

d_gene: TRBD2
j_gene: TRBJ2-3
abundance: NA
v_gene: TRBV6-5
CDR3nt: TGTGCCAGCAAGCCGACTAGCGGGAGCACAGATACGCAGTATTTT
CDR3aa: CASKPTSGSTDTQYF

d_gene: TRBD1
j_gene: TRBJ2-3
abundance: many
v_gene: TRBV20-1
CDR3nt: TGCAGTGCTCGACAGGGGGCGAAGACAGATACGCAGTATTTT
CDR3aa: CSARQGAKTDTQYF

d_gene: NA
j_gene: TRBJ1-2
abundance: many
v_gene: TRBV29-1
CDR3nt: TGCAGCGTTGAAGATCGTATGGGAGCGTACTATGGCTACACCTTC
CDR3aa: CSVEDRMGAYYGYTF

d_gene: TRBD2
j_gene: TRBJ2-1
abundance: many
v_gene: TRBV5-1
CDR3nt: TGCGCCAGCAGCTTGAGGGGACTAGCGGGAGGGCCGGATGCCTACAATGAGCAGTTCTTC
CDR3aa: CASSLRGLAGGPDAYNEQFF

d_gene: TRBD1
j_gene: TRBJ2-2
abundance: NA
v_gene: TRBV7-6
CDR3nt: TGTGACAGCAGATTGAGAGGGGGCGAAACCGGGGAGCTGTTTTTT
CDR3aa: CDSRLRGGETGELFF

d_gene: NA
j_gene: TRBJ2-7
abundance: many
v_gene: TRBV3-1
CDR3nt: TGTGCCAGCAGCCAAGAAATGTCGGGCGCCTACGAGCAGTACTTC
CDR3aa: CASSQEMSGAYEQYF

d_gene: NA
j_gene: TRBJ1-1
abundance: many
v_gene: TRBV7-3
CDR3nt: TGTGCCAGCAGCCCCCATGGGGCAGGGCCACTCACTGAAGCTTTCTTT
CDR3aa: CASSPHGAGPLTEAFF

d_gene: TRBD1
j_gene: TRBJ2-2
abundance: many
v_gene: TRBV2
CDR3nt: TGTGCCAGCAAGAGGGACAGGGTGGACGGGGAGCTGTTTTTT
CDR3aa: CASKRDRVDGELFF

d_gene: NA
j_gene: TRBJ1-1
abundance: many
v_gene: TRBV5-6
CDR3nt: TGTGCCAGCAGCTTTTTGACAGCGAACACTGAAGCTTTCTTT
CDR3aa: CASSFLTANTEAFF

d_gene: NA
j_gene: TRBJ1-1
abundance: many
v_gene: TRBV27
CDR3nt: TGTGCCAGCTTTGACACCAACACTGAAGCTTTCTTT
CDR3aa: CASFDTNTEAFF

d_gene: NA
j_gene: TRBJ2-1
abundance: medium-sized
v_gene: TRBV7-2
CDR3nt: TGTGCCAGCAGCTTAGAGTCAGGCGGCTTCTACAATGAGCAGTTCTTC
CDR3aa: CASSLESGGFYNEQFF

d_gene: NA
j_gene: TRBJ2-2
abundance: many
v_gene: TRBV20-1
CDR3nt: TGCAGCTTGGAAAGGAACACCGGGGAGCTGTTTTTT
CDR3aa: CSLERNTGELFF

d_gene: NA
j_gene: TRBJ1-1
abundance: many
v_gene: TRBV3-1
CDR3nt: TGTGCCAGCAGGGGGGTCCGGGACACTGAAGCTTTCTTT
CDR3aa: CASRGVRDTEAFF

d_gene: NA
j_gene: TRBJ1-1
abundance: NA
v_gene: TRBV28
CDR3nt: TGTGCCAGCAGGGACCGGGACACCTCCACTGAAGCTTTCTTT
CDR3aa: CASRDRDTSTEAFF

d_gene: TRBD1
j_gene: TRBJ2-7
abundance: many
v_gene: TRBV5-1
CDR3nt: TGCGCCAGCACCCCACTCGGACAGGGGGCCTACGAGCAGTACTTC
CDR3aa: CASTPLGQGAYEQYF

d_gene: NA
j_gene: TRBJ1-2
abundance: many
v_gene: TRBV29-1
CDR3nt: TGCAGCGTCCCATCGACAGATAACTATGGCTACACCTTC
CDR3aa: CSVPSTDNYGYTF

d_gene: TRBD1
j_gene: TRBJ2-1
abundance: many
v_gene: TRBV7-9
CDR3nt: TGTGCCAGCAGCTCCGGAGGACAGGGAAATAATGAGCAGTTCTTC
CDR3aa: CASSSGGQGNNEQFF

d_gene: TRBD1
j_gene: TRBJ1-4
abundance: many
v_gene: TRBV18
CDR3nt: TGTGCCAGCTCACCACAGGGGGCCCTTCCGGAAAAACTGTTTTTT
CDR3aa: CASSPQGALPEKLFF

d_gene: NA
j_gene: TRBJ1-2
abundance: many
v_gene: TRBV29-1
CDR3nt: TGCAGCGTTGAAGTAGGTGGGACTAACTATGGCTACACCTTC
CDR3aa: CSVEVGGTNYGYTF

d_gene: NA
j_gene: TRBJ2-6
abundance: many
v_gene: TRBV6-5
CDR3nt: TGTGCCAGCAGTTCGACCGGGGCCAACGTCCTGACTTTC
CDR3aa: CASSSTGANVLTF

d_gene: NA
j_gene: TRBJ2-2
abundance: many
v_gene: TRBV5-6
CDR3nt: TGTGCCAGCAGCTTGGGGCGGACCGGGGAGCTGTTTTTT
CDR3aa: CASSLGRTGELFF

d_gene: TRBD2
j_gene: TRBJ2-3
abundance: many
v_gene: TRBV7-9
CDR3nt: TGTGCCAGCAGCTCTCTAGCGGAATCCACAGATACGCAGTATTTT
CDR3aa: CASSSLAESTDTQYF

d_gene: NA
j_gene: TRBJ2-2
abundance: many
v_gene: TRBV7-9
CDR3nt: TGTGCCAGCAGCTTATTGATGGGCAGCGAGCTGTTTTTT
CDR3aa: CASSLLMGSELFF

d_gene: NA
j_gene: TRBJ2-1
abundance: many
v_gene: TRBV20-1
CDR3nt: TGCAGTGCTAGAGATCTTCAGACATACAATGAGCAGTTCTTC
CDR3aa: CSARDLQTYNEQFF

d_gene: TRBD1
j_gene: TRBJ1-4
abundance: many
v_gene: TRBV7-9
CDR3nt: TGTGCCAGCAGCTTAGCGGAGGGGGCAGGCACTAATGAAAAACTGTTTTTT
CDR3aa: CASSLAEGAGTNEKLFF

d_gene: TRBD1
j_gene: TRBJ1-6
abundance: many
v_gene: TRBV7-9
CDR3nt: TGTGCCAGCAGTGAGACCGGGACAGGGAATTCACCCCTCCACTTT
CDR3aa: CASSETGTGNSPLHF

d_gene: TRBD2
j_gene: TRBJ2-1
abundance: many
v_gene: TRBV5-1
CDR3nt: TGCGCCAGCAGCTTGAAGTCGGGGGGTCGCTCCTACAATGAGCAGTTCTTC
CDR3aa: CASSLKSGGRSYNEQFF

d_gene: NA
j_gene: TRBJ2-2
abundance: many
v_gene: TRBV20-1
CDR3nt: TGCAGTGCTAGAGATCTCACCGGGGAGCTGTTTTTT
CDR3aa: CSARDLTGELFF

d_gene: TRBD1
j_gene: TRBJ1-6
abundance: many
v_gene: TRBV7-2
CDR3nt: TGTGCCAGCAGCTCACTACAGGGGTCCCCCAAAAATTCACCCCTCCACTTT
CDR3aa: CASSSLQGSPKNSPLHF

d_gene: NA
j_gene: TRBJ1-1
abundance: many
v_gene: TRBV7-9
CDR3nt: TGTGCCAGCAGCCATACGACGGCGAACACTGAAGCTTTCTTT
CDR3aa: CASSHTTANTEAFF

d_gene: NA
j_gene: TRBJ1-2
abundance: many
v_gene: TRBV12-3/TRBV12-4
CDR3nt: TGTGCCAGCAGCACGCTCGGGGGAGGGTATGGCTACACCTTC
CDR3aa: CASSTLGGGYGYTF

d_gene: NA
j_gene: TRBJ2-2
abundance: many
v_gene: TRBV6-5
CDR3nt: TGTGCCAGCAGTTACTCGCGACCAGGAGCTGCCGGGGAGCTGTTTTTT
CDR3aa: CASSYSRPGAAGELFF

d_gene: TRBD2
j_gene: TRBJ2-7
abundance: many
v_gene: TRBV7-2
CDR3nt: TGTGCCAGCAGCCTAGCGGGGGGGACCTACGAGCAGTACTTC
CDR3aa: CASSLAGGTYEQYF

d_gene: NA
j_gene: TRBJ2-3
abundance: many
v_gene: TRBV6-6
CDR3nt: TGTGCCAGCAGCTTAGCCGGGTCAACGGCAGATACGCAGTATTTT
CDR3aa: CASSLAGSTADTQYF

d_gene: NA
j_gene: TRBJ2-3
abundance: many
v_gene: TRBV2
CDR3nt: TGTGCCAGCAGCGCGCTTCGACTATCCGGCACAGATACGCAGTATTTT
CDR3aa: CASSALRLSGTDTQYF

d_gene: TRBD2
j_gene: TRBJ2-3
abundance: many
v_gene: TRBV7-3
CDR3nt: TGTGCCAGCAGCTCCGGGACTAGCGCAGATACGCAGTATTTT
CDR3aa: CASSSGTSADTQYF

d_gene: NA
j_gene: TRBJ1-5
abundance: many
v_gene: TRBV21-1
CDR3nt: TGTGCCAGCAGCGAAGGACAGCCTTCTCCCAATCAGCCCCAGCATTTT
CDR3aa: CASSEGQPSPNQPQHF

d_gene: NA
j_gene: TRBJ1-5
abundance: many
v_gene: TRBV2
CDR3nt: TGTGCCAGCTCCTTCGGGGTTATCAGGCCCCAGCATTTT
CDR3aa: CASSFGVIRPQHF

d_gene: NA
j_gene: TRBJ2-1
abundance: many
v_gene: TRBV11-2
CDR3nt: TGTGCCAGCAGCCTATTAATGACCGCCGAGCAGTTCTTC
CDR3aa: CASSLLMTAEQFF

d_gene: TRBD1
j_gene: TRBJ2-7
abundance: NA
v_gene: TRBV18
CDR3nt: TGTGCCAGCTCCTCCGTGGACAGGGGAGGCTACGAGCAGTACTTC
CDR3aa: CASSSVDRGGYEQYF

d_gene: TRBD1
j_gene: TRBJ1-6
abundance: many
v_gene: TRBV18
CDR3nt: TGTGCCAGCTCACCAGCACAGGGGCCGGGTTCACCCCTCCACTTT
CDR3aa: CASSPAQGPGSPLHF

d_gene: TRBD2
j_gene: TRBJ2-7
abundance: many
v_gene: TRBV5-1
CDR3nt: TGCGCCAGCAGCCCTGGTAGCGGGAGGTCCTACGAGCAGTACTTC
CDR3aa: CASSPGSGRSYEQYF

d_gene: NA
j_gene: TRBJ2-7
abundance: many
v_gene: TRBV29-1
CDR3nt: TGCAGCGTTGCCCGCGGGCAGGGGGGCTACGAGCAGTACTTC
CDR3aa: CSVARGQGGYEQYF